This record looks at one T cell receptor beta chain sequence and its context. The source of the sample is a study of blood T cell repertoires in COVID-19. The CDR3 has 15 residues. Per germline, CDR1 SQVTM and CDR2 ANQGSEA. Trimming pared 8 bases from V and 4 bases from J, leaving 23 bases between. Clones were sequenced by immunoSEQ multiplex PCR, and TCRdb holds only the in-frame ones, with some missing. The sample has some 180,000 clones, about 80% seen once. The TCR sequence derives from a man between 60 and 75 years old with acute or convalescent COVID-19. The J gene is TRBJ2-5, the V gene TRBV29-1; no clear D. Sample: peripheral blood. The CDR3 region has the DNA TGCAGCACATCCGGTTGGGCAGTCAGGCGAGAGACCCAGTACTTC. Translation gives CSTSGWAVRRETQYF.